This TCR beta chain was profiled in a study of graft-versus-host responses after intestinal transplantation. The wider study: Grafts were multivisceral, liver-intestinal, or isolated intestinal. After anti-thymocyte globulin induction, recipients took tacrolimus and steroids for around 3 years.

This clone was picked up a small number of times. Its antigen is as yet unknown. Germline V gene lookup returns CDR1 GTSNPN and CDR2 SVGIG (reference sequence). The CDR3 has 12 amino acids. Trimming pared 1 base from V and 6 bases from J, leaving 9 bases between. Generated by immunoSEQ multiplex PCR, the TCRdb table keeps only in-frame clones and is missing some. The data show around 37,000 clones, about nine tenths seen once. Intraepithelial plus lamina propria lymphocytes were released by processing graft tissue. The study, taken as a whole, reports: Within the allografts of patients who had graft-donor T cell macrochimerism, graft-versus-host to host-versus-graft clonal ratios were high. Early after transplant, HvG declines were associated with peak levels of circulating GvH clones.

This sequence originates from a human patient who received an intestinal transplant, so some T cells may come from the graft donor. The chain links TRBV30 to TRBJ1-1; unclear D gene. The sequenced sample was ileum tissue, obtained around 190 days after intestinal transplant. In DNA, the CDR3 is TGTGCCTGGAGTGGCGGTGGGGCTGAAGCTTTCTTT. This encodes CAWSGGGAEAFF.